Below are 24 T cell receptor beta chains sequenced from a single sample in a study of monozygotic twins with inflammatory bowel disease (dated by TCRdb to the late 2010s). The library relied on 5' RACE. Sequencing used an Illumina HiSeq 2500. After the reads were reprocessed by TCRdb, one entry was made per CDR3 protein sequence, with no DNA. The sample table on file contains about 160,000 distinct CDR3 sequences. The top ten hold 2.4% of the sample. The sequencing sample was made of blood. Every receptor here comes from a human donor with ulcerative colitis or Crohn's disease, or a healthy co-twin of an affected twin (not recorded which).

The chain has TRBV3-1 and TRBJ2-1. CDR3 length equals 15 residues. CDR1 and CDR2 from the germline V gene are LGHDT and YNNKEL (reference sequence). The CDR3 is CASSQDRAASNEQFF.

The chain employs TRBV5-6 and TRBJ2-7; absent DNA, TCRdb's TRBD1 call cannot be checked. Germline CDR1 SGHDT, CDR2 YYEEEE. The CDR3 length is 16 residues. The CDR3 spells CASSLDTGGGGYEQYF.

J is TRBJ2-7 and V is TRBV20-1; no DNA is available, so the TRBD2 call from TCRdb remains unchecked. Germline values: CDR1 DFQATT, CDR2 SNEGSKA (reference sequence). This CDR3 spans 16 amino acids. CDR3 in amino acids: CSVEPGLAGETYEQYF.

The chain has TRBV20-1 and TRBJ2-2. Germline V gene lookup returns CDR1 DFQATT and CDR2 SNEGSKA (reference sequence). This CDR3 has 14 amino acids. The CDR3 spells CSARAEQHTGELFF.

The CDR3 loop reads CASTSPNGTEGTRLNF. The chain uses TRBV9 and TRBJ1-2; TCRdb's D call of TRBD1 is untestable without DNA. The CDR3 runs 16 residues. Germline values: CDR1 SGDLS, CDR2 YYNGEE.

The V call is TRBV5-4, the J call TRBJ2-2. Germline CDR1 SGHNT, CDR2 YYREEE (reference sequence). The length of the CDR3 is 14 residues. CDR3 sequence reads: CASSFQQTTGELFF.

V and J are TRBV7-2 and TRBJ2-3. Germline CDR1 is SGHTA and CDR2 is FQGNSA. This CDR3 is 15 amino acids long. Here the CDR3 reads CASSLAPFSGDTQYF.

This rearrangement joins TRBV7-2 to TRBJ1-2; TCRdb's D call, TRBD1, is unchecked because there is no DNA. Germline lookup yields CDR1 SGHTA and CDR2 FQGNSA. The CDR3 covers 13 residues. The CDR3 protein is CASIPGANYGYTF.

The chain recombines TRBV7-3 with TRBJ2-7; TCRdb calls TRBD2, which cannot be checked without DNA. The CDR3 sequence is 13 residues long. Germline V gene data show CDR1 as SGHTA and CDR2 as FQGTGA. CDR3 residues: CASSYRGPDEQYF.

The rearrangement uses TRBV12-3 or TRBV12-4 and TRBJ2-1. The CDR3 extends over 15 amino acids. The CDR3 region is CASSYGGSSYNEQFF.

The chain joins TRBV12-3 or TRBV12-4 to TRBJ1-5; TCRdb picks TRBD1, but there is no DNA to check that call. The CDR3 totals 15 residues. This CDR3 is CASSPDRDSNQPQHF.

The chain uses TRBV20-1 and TRBJ2-5; the TCRdb D gene call, TRBD1, has no DNA to confirm it. This CDR3 is 11 amino acids long. Germline V gene sequence: CDR1 DFQATT, CDR2 SNEGSKA (reference sequence). CDR3 amino acids: CSYPKGETQYF.

This chain links TRBV9 with TRBJ2-1; the D call from TCRdb, TRBD2, cannot be confirmed without DNA. The V gene's germline CDR1 is SGDLS and CDR2 YYNGEE. CDR3 length: 16 amino acids. CDR3 residues: CASSTWGAGGRNEQFF.

The CDR3 region is CSARISGSETQYF. The chain employs TRBV20-1 and TRBJ2-5; TCRdb indicates TRBD2, and absent DNA this call remains unverified. Germline V gives CDR1 DFQATT, CDR2 SNEGSKA (reference sequence). This CDR3 has 13 residues.

The chain combines TRBV2 with TRBJ2-2; TCRdb gives TRBD1 as the D gene, but with no DNA this cannot be confirmed. The CDR3 spans 14 residues. CDR1 is SNHLY and CDR2 is FYNNEI in the germline V gene. CDR3 region: CASRWAGEPGELFF.

V is TRBV3-1 and J is TRBJ1-3; the D call from TCRdb, TRBD1, cannot be confirmed without DNA. Germline values: CDR1 LGHDT, CDR2 YNNKEL (reference sequence). This CDR3 is 17 amino acids long. The CDR3 sequence: CASSRGGQPTSGNTIYF.

This chain links TRBV6-5 with TRBJ1-4. The germline V gene encodes CDR1 MNHEY and CDR2 SVGAGI. This CDR3 comprises 15 residues. The CDR3 protein is CASSYYATRGEKLFF.

The genes are TRBV5-1 and TRBJ2-1. Looked up from germline, CDR1 is SGHRS and CDR2 is YFSETQ. This CDR3 spans 15 amino acids. The chain's CDR3 is CASRFTGGSYNEQFF.

V gene TRBV20-1 combines with J gene TRBJ2-3; the D call from TCRdb, TRBD1, cannot be confirmed without DNA. The CDR3 sequence is 15 residues long. Germline loops: CDR1 DFQATT, CDR2 SNEGSKA (reference sequence). The CDR3 reads CSAEGQGALTDTQYF.

The chain combines TRBV7-9 with TRBJ2-5; TCRdb's D gene call, TRBD2, goes unchecked for lack of DNA. The CDR3 runs to 14 residues. The germline V gene has CDR1 SEHNR and CDR2 FQNEAQ (reference sequence). CDR3 sequence: CASSLTSGWETQYF.

V is TRBV6-2 or TRBV6-3 and J is TRBJ2-1; TCRdb calls TRBD2, which cannot be checked without DNA. From germline, CDR1 is MNHEY and CDR2 SVGEGT. The CDR3 contains 18 residues. The CDR3 sequence is CASSYASGLSSSYNEQFF.

The gene calls are TRBV6-2 or TRBV6-3 and TRBJ2-4; the D call from TCRdb, TRBD1, cannot be confirmed without DNA. This CDR3 is 15 amino acids long. The V gene's germline CDR1 is MNHEY and CDR2 SVGEGT. CDR3 residues: CASSYSQGAKNMQYF.

This rearrangement joins TRBV5-1 to TRBJ2-1; TCRdb returns TRBD2, unconfirmable since there is no DNA. CDR3 length: 14 amino acids. Germline CDR1 and CDR2: SGHRS and YFSETQ. CDR3 protein: CASSLGPREEVQFF.

This chain joins TRBV7-9 and TRBJ2-3. The germline CDR1 and CDR2 sequences are SEHNR and FQNEAQ (reference sequence). The CDR3 totals 12 residues. The chain's CDR3 is CASSLRPDTQYF. The whole variable domain, filled in from reference TRBV7-9 and TRBJ2-3, reads DTGVSQNPRHKITKRGQNVTFRCDPISEHNRLYWYRQTLGQGPEFLTYFQNEAQLEKSRLLSDRFSAERPKGSFSTLEIQRTEQGDSAMYLCASSLRPDTQYFGPGTRLTVL.